The entry below gives a single T cell receptor (beta chain) sequence along with its context. Its antigen is unknown. This entry belongs to a study of cytomegalovirus exposure and HLA in healthy donors. Study at large: It was reported in a later analysis that the roughly 120 validation repertoires used the same platform as the approximately 620 first-cohort repertoires. Study-wide findings and caveats: CMV antigen specificity was confirmed in vitro for a few CMV-associated chains. Most sequenced TCRs were rare (though some public TCRs occurred in many donors).

Trimming took 3 bases from V and 4 from J, leaving 12 bases between them. CDR3 length equals 14 residues. From germline, CDR1 is MRHNA and CDR2 SNTAGT. TCRdb keeps only in-frame clones here, not all; method: immunoSEQ multiplex PCR. The table records roughly 63,000 clones, about 90% of them present only once. Sequenced input: PBMCs. The source of this sequence is a woman aged 18-29 years in good health and CMV-seronegative. The V gene is TRBV6-4, the J gene TRBJ1-2; D not certain. CDR3 in amino acids: CASSERASLYGYTF. The CDR3 DNA reads as TGTGCCAGCAGTGAGCGGGCCAGCCTCTATGGCTACACCTTC.